This paragraph reports one TCR beta chain. Its antigen is undetermined. With V trimmed by 5 bases and J by 1 base, 5 bases remained unmatched. Looked up from germline, CDR1 is MNHEY and CDR2 is SMNVEV (reference sequence). The CDR3 sequence is 16 residues long. This entry is derived from a study of shared clonotypes between healthy human individuals. General study findings and limits: Four donors held about 4.5% of naive CD4 clonotypes in common.

TCRdb keeps only in-frame clones here, not all; method: immunoSEQ multiplex PCR. The table has more than 850,000 clones, around 78% seen once. This TCR was recovered from a man aged 18 to 35 in good health. Some clones in this sample may be carry-over from other donors' samples. Specimen: memory CD4+ T cells from PBMCs. Subset defined: CD45RA-negative fraction. The chain joins TRBV27 to TRBJ2-5; the match to TRBD2 covers 12 bases. Here the CDR3 reads CASSGRTSGVQETQYF. The CDR3 bases are TGTGCCAGCAGTGGCAGGACTAGCGGGGTCCAAGAGACCCAGTACTTC.